The sample holds one count of the clone carrying this T cell receptor (beta chain). This entry belongs to a study of blood T cell repertoires in COVID-19. Study context: COVID-19 samples, acute and convalescent, were from the United States, Italy and Spain.

V lost 5 bases and J 0 bases, leaving 14 bases between the germline ends. The CDR3 runs to 16 residues. Germline values: CDR1 PRHDT, CDR2 FYEKMQ (reference sequence). TCRdb keeps only in-frame clones here, not all; method: immunoSEQ multiplex PCR. The data hold about 500,000 clones, with roughly nine tenths observed a single time. The origin of this receptor is a young man with COVID-19, enrolled during active disease. J is TRBJ2-1 and V is TRBV13, with a possible D match to TRBD2 (6 bases). The sequencing sample was made of peripheral blood. For the CDR3, the DNA is TGTGCCAGCAGCCCCTCGGGAGAGAGCTCCTACAATGAGCAGTTCTTC. It specifies CASSPSGESSYNEQFF.